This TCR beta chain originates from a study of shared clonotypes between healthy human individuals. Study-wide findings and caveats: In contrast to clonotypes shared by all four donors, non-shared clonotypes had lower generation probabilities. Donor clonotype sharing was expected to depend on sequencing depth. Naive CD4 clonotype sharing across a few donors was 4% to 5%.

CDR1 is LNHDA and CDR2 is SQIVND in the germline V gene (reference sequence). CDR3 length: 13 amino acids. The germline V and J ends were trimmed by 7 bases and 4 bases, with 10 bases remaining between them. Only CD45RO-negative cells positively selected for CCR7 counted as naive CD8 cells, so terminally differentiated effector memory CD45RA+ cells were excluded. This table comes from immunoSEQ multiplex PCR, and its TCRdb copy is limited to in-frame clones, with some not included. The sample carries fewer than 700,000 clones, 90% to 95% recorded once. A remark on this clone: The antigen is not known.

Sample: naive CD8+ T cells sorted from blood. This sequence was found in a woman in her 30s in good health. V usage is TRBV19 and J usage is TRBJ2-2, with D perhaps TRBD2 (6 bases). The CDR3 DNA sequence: TGTGCCAGTAACCAGGGACTCACCGGGGAGCTGTTTTTT. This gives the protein CASNQGLTGELFF.